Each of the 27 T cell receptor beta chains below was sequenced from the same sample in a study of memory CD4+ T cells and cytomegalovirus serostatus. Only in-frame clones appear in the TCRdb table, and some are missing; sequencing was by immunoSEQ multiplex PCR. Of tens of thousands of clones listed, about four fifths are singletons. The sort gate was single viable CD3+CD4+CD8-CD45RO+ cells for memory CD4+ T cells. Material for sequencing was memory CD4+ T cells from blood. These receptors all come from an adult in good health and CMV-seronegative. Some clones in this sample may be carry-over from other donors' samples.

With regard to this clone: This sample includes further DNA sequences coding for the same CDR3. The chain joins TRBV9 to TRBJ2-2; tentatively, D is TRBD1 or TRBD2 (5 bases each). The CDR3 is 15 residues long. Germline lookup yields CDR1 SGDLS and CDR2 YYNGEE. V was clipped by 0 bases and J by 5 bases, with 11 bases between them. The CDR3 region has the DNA TGTGCCAGCAGCGTAGAGGGGAGAGGGACCGGGGAGCTGTTTTTT. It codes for CASSVEGRGTGELFF.

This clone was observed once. CDR3 sequence reads: CAWRSQDRLDTQYF. The CDR3 nucleotides are TGTGCCTGGAGGAGCCAAGACAGGTTGGATACGCAGTATTTT. The V and J genes are TRBV30 and TRBJ2-3; D may be TRBD1 (6 bases). This CDR3 region has 14 residues. Germline V lookup: CDR1 GTSNPN, CDR2 SVGIG (reference sequence). Trimming removed 3 bases at V and 6 bases at J, with 16 bases between. The full variable domain, completed using reference TRBV30 and TRBJ2-3, is SQTIHQWPATLVQPVGSPLSLECTVEGTSNPNLYWYRQAAGRGLQLLFYSVGIGQISSEVPQNLSASRPQDRQFILSSKKLLLSDSGFYLCAWRSQDRLDTQYFGPGTRLTVL.

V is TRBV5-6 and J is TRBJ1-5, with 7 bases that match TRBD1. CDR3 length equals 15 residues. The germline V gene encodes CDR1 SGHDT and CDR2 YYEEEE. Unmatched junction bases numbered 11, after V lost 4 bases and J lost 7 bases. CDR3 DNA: TGTGCCAGCAGCCGAGTCGACAGGGCCGGACAGCCCCAGCATTTT. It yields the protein CASSRVDRAGQPQHF. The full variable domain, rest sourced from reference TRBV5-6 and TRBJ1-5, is DAGVTQSPTHLIKTRGQQVTLRCSPKSGHDTVSWYQQALGQGPQFIFQYYEEEERQRGNFPDRFSGHQFPNYSSELNVNALLLGDSALYLCASSRVDRAGQPQHFGDGTRLSIL.

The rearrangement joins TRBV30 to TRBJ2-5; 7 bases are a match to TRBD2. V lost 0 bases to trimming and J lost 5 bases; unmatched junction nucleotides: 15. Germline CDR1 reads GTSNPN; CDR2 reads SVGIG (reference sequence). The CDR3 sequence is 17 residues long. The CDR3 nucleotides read TGTGCCTGGAGTGTACGTCGAACTGGCGGGAGCGGGGAGACCCAGTACTTC. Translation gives CAWSVRRTGGSGETQYF.

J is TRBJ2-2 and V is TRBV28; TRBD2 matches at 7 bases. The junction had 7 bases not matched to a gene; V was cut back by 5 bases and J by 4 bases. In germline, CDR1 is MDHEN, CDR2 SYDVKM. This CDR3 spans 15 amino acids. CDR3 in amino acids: CASSRPVAGTGELFF. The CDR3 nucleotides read TGTGCCAGCAGTCGCCCAGTAGCGGGCACCGGGGAGCTGTTTTTT.

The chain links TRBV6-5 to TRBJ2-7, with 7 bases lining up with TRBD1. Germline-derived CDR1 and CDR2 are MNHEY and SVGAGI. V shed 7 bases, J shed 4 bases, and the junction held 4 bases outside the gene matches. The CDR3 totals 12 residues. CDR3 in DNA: TGTGCCAGCATGGGACAGCCATACGAGCAGTACTTC. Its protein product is CASMGQPYEQYF.

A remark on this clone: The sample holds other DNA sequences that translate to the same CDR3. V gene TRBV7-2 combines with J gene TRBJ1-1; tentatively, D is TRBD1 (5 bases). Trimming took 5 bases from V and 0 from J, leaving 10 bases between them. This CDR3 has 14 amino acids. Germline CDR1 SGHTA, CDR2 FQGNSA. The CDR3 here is CASSPGTVNTEAFF. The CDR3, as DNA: TGTGCCAGCAGCCCAGGGACCGTGAACACTGAAGCTTTCTTT.

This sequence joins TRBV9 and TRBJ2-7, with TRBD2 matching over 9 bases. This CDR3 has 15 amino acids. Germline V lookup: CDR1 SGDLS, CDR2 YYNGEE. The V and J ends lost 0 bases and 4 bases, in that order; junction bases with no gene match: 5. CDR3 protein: CASSVALSGSYEQYF. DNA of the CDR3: TGTGCCAGCAGCGTAGCGCTTAGCGGGAGTTACGAGCAGTACTTC. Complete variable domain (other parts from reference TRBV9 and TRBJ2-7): DSGVTQTPKHLITATGQRVTLRCSPRSGDLSVYWYQQSLDQGLQFLIQYYNGEERAKGNILERFSAQQFPDLHSELNLSSLELGDSALYFCASSVALSGSYEQYFGPGTRLTVT.

The CDR3 loop reads CASSPGTGYGYTF. The DNA for the CDR3 is TGTGCCAGTAGCCCGGGGACGGGCTATGGCTACACCTTC. This chain links TRBV19 with TRBJ1-2; the D gene is possibly TRBD1 (5 bases). Between the trimmed V and J ends, which lost 6 bases and 4 bases, there was a span of 12 bases. Germline CDR1 LNHDA, CDR2 SQIVND (reference sequence). CDR3 size: 13 residues.

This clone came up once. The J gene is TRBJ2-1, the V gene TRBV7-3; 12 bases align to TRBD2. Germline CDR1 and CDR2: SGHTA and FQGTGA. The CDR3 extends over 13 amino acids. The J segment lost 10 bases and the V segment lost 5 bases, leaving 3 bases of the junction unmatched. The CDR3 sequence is CASSVTSGREQFF. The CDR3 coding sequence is TGTGCCAGCAGCGTGACTAGCGGGAGAGAGCAGTTCTTC.

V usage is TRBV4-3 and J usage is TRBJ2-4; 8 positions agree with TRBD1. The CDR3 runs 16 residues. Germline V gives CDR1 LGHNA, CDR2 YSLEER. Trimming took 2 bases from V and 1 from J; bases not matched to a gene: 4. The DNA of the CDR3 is TGCGCCAGCAGCCAATCAGGGGGCGCCGCCAAAAACATTCAGTACTTC. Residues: CASSQSGGAAKNIQYF.

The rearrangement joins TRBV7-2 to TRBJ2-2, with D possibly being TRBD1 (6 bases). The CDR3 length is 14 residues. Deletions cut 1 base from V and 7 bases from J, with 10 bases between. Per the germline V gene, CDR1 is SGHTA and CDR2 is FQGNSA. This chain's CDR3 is CASSLGQGNGELFF. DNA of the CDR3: TGTGCCAGCAGCTTAGGGCAGGGGAACGGGGAGCTGTTTTTT.

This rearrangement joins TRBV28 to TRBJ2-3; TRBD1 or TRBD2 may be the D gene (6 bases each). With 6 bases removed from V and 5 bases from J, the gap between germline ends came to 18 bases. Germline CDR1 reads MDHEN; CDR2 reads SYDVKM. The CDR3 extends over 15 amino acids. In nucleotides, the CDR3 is TGTGCCAGCAGCGGACGAACGGGGGCTGGAGATACGCAGTATTTT. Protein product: CASSGRTGAGDTQYF.

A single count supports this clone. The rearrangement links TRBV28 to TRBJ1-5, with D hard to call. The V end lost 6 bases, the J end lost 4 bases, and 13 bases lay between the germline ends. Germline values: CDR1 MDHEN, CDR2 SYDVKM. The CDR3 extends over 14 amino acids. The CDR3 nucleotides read TGTGCCAGCAGCCCCCCGACGGGTAATCAGCCCCAGCATTTT. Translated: CASSPPTGNQPQHF.

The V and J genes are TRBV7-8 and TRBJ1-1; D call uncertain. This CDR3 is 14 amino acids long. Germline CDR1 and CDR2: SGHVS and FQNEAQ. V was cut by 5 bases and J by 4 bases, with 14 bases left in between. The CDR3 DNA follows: TGTGCCAGCAGCCCTGTGCCTGGAAGCACTGAAGCTTTCTTT. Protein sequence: CASSPVPGSTEAFF.

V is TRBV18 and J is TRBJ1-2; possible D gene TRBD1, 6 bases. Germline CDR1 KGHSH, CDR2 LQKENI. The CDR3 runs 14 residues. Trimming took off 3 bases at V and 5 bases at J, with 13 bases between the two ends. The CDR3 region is CASSPSPGDYGYTF. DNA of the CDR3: TGTGCCAGCTCACCTTCCCCAGGGGATTATGGCTACACCTTC.

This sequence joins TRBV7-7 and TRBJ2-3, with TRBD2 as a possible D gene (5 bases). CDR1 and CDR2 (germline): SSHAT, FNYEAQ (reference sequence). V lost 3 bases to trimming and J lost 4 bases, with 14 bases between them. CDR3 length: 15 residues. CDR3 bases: TGTGCCAGCAGCTTCGGCGGGTCCTCCGCAGATACGCAGTATTTT. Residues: CASSFGGSSADTQYF. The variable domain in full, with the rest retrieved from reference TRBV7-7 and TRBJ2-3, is GAGVSQSPRYKVTKRGQDVTLRCDPISSHATLYWYQQALGQGPEFLTYFNYEAQPDKSGLPSDRFSAERPEGSISTLTIQRTEQRDSAMYRCASSFGGSSADTQYFGPGTRLTVL.

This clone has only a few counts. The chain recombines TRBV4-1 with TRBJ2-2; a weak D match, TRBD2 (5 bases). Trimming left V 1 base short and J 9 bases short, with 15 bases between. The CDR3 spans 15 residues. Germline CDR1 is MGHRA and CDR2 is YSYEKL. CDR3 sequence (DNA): TGCGCCAGCAGCCAAGGTCGGGGTATACTCCGGGAGCTGTTTTTT. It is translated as CASSQGRGILRELFF.

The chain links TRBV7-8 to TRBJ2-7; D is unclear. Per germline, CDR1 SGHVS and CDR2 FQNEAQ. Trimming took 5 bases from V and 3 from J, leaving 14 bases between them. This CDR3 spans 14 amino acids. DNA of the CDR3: TGTGCCAGCAGCGGTGATGAGACACTCTACGAGCAGTACTTC. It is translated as CASSGDETLYEQYF.

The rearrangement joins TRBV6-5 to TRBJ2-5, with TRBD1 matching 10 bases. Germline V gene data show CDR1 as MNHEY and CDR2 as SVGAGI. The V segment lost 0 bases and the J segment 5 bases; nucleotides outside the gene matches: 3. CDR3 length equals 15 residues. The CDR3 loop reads CASSYSGTGDETQYF. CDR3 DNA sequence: TGTGCCAGCAGTTACTCGGGGACAGGGGACGAGACCCAGTACTTC.

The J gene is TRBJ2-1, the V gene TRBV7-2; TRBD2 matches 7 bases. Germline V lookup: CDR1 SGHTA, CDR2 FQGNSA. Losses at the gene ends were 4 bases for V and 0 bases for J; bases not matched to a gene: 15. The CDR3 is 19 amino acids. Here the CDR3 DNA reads TGTGCCAGCAGCTCGATAGCGGGCGGCACCCAAAGCTCCTACAATGAGCAGTTCTTC. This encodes CASSSIAGGTQSSYNEQFF.

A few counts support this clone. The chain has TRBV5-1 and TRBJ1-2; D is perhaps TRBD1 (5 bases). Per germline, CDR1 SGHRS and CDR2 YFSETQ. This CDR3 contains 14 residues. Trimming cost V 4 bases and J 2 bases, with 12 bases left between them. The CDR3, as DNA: TGCGCCAGCAGCCCTGGGCCAGGGAACTATGGCTACACCTTC. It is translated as CASSPGPGNYGYTF.

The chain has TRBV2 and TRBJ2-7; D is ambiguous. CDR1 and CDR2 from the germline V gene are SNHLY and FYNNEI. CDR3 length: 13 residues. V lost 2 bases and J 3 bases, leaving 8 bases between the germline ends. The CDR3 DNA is TGTGCCAGCAGTGAACAGCCCTACTACGAGCAGTACTTC. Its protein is CASSEQPYYEQYF.

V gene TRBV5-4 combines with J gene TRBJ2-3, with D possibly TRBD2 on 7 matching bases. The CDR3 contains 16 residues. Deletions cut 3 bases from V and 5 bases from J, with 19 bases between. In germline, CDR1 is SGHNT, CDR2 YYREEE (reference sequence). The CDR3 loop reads CASSSPLAEGGDTQYF. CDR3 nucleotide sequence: TGTGCCAGCAGCTCCCCGCTAGCGGAGGGGGGAGATACGCAGTATTTT.

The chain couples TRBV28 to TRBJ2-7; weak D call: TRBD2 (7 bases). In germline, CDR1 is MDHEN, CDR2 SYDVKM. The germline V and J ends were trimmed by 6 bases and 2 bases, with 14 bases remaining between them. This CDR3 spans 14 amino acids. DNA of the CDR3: TGTGCCAGCAGCCCGGGGGGCGGCCCCTACGAGCAGTACTTC. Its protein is CASSPGGGPYEQYF. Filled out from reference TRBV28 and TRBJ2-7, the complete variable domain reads DVKVTQSSRYLVKRTGEKVFLECVQDMDHENMFWYRQDPGLGLRLIYFSYDVKMKEKGDIPEGYSVSREKKERFSLILESASTNQTSMYLCASSPGGGPYEQYFGPGTRLTVT.

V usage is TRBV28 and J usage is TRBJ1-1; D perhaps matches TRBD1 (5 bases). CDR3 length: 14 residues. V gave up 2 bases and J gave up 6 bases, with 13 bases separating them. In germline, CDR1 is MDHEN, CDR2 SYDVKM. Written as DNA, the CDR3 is TGTGCCAGCAGTTTAGCGGGGCGGGGGGCTGAAGCTTTCTTT. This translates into CASSLAGRGAEAFF.

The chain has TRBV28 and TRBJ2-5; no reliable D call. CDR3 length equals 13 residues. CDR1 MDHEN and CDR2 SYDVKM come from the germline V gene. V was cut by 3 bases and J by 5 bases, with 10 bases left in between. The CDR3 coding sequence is TGTGCCAGCAGTTTGGTTAGCACGGAGACCCAGTACTTC. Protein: CASSLVSTETQYF.